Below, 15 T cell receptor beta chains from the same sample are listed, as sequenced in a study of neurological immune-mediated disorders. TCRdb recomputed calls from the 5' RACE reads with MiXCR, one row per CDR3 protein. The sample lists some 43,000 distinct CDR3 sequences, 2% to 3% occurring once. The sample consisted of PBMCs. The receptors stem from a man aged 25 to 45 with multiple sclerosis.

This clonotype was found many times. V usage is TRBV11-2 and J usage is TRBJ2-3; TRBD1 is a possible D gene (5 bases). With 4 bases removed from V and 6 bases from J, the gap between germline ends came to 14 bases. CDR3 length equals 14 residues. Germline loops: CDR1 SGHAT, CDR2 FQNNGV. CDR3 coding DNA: TGTGCCAGCAGCTCGGGCCACCCAGGGGATACGCAGTATTTT. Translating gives CASSSGHPGDTQYF.

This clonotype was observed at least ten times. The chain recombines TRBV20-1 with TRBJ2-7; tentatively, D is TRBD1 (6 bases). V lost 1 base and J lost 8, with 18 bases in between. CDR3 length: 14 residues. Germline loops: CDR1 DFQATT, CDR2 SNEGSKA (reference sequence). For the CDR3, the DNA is TGCAGTGCTAGAGTCCCGGGCCGGACAGTTAAGCAGTACTTC. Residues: CSARVPGRTVKQYF.

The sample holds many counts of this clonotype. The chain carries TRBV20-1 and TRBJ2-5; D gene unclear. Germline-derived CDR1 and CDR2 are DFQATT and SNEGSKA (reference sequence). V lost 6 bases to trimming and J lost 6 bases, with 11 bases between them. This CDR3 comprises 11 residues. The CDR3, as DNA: TGCAGTGCAACGGCCGCGAAGACCCAGTACTTC. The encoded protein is CSATAAKTQYF.

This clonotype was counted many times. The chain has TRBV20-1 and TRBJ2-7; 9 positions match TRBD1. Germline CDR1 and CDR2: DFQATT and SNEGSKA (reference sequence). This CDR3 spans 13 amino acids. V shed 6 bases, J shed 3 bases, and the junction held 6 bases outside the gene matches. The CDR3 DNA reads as TGCAGTGCCGGACAGGGGCTCTTCTACGAGCAGTACTTC. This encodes CSAGQGLFYEQYF.

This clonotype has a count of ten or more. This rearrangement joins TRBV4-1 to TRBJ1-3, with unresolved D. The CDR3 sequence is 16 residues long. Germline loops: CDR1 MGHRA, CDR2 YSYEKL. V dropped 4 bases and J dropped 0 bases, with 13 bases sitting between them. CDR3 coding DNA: TGCGCCAGCAGCCCAATTTCTACCGGCTCTGGAAACACCATATATTTT. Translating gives CASSPISTGSGNTIYF.

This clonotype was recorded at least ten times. The DNA for the CDR3 is TGCAGCGTTGAAGATTACAGCTCGTATGGCTACACCTTC. It codes for CSVEDYSSYGYTF. The chain joins TRBV29-1 to TRBJ1-2; D is unclear. The CDR3 has 13 amino acids. V was shortened by 0 bases and J by 5 bases, with 10 bases between the two germline ends. CDR1 and CDR2 (germline): SQVTM, ANQGSEA.

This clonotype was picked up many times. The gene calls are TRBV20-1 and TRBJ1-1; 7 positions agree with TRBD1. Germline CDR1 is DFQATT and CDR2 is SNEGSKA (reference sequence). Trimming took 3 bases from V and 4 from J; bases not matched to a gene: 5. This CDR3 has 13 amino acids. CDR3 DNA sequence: TGCAGTGCTAGGGACAACAGGGGCACTGAAGCTTTCTTT. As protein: CSARDNRGTEAFF.

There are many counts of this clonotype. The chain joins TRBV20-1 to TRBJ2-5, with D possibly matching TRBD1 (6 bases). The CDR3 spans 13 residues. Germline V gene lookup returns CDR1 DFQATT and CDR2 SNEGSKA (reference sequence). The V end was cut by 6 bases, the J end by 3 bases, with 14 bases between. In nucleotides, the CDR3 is TGCAGTGCAGAAAGGGACATCGAAGAGACCCAGTACTTC. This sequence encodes CSAERDIEETQYF.

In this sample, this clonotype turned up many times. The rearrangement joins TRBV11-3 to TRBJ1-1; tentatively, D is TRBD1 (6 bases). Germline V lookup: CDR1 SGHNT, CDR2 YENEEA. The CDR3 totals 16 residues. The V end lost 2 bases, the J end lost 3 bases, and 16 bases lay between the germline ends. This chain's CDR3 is CASSLSPARGYTEAFF. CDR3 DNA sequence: TGTGCCAGCAGCTTAAGTCCCGCCAGGGGTTACACTGAAGCTTTCTTT.

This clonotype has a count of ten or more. The CDR3 DNA sequence: TGCGCCAGCAGCTTGGCGGGGGGGTCCTACGAGCAGTACTTC. This gives the protein CASSLAGGSYEQYF. The rearrangement links TRBV5-1 to TRBJ2-7; 8 bases line up with TRBD2. The CDR3 totals 14 residues. The ends lost 0 bases at V and 1 base at J; junction bases unmatched: 0. Germline CDR1 and CDR2: SGHRS and YFSETQ.

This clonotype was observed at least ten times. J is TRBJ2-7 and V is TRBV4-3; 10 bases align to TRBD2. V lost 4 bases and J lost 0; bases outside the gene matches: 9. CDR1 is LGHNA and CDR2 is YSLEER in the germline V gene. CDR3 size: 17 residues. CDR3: CASSPTSGPGGSYEQYF. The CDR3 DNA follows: TGCGCCAGCAGCCCGACTAGCGGGCCCGGGGGCTCCTACGAGCAGTACTTC.

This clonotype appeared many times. The CDR3 DNA sequence: TGCGCCAGCAGCGTTTCTACGGGACTCCACGAGCAGTACTTC. Its protein product is CASSVSTGLHEQYF. The rearrangement joins TRBV4-3 to TRBJ2-7; a possible D gene is TRBD2 (6 bases). Germline CDR1 is LGHNA and CDR2 is YSLEER. The V gene lost 5 bases and the J gene lost 5 bases, with 16 bases spanning the gap. CDR3 length equals 14 residues.

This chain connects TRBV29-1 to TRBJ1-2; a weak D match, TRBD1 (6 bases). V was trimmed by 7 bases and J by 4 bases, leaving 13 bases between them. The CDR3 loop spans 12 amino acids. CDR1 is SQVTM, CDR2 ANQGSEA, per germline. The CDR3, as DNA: TGCAGCGACGGAGGACAGAGCTATGGCTACACCTTC. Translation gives CSDGGQSYGYTF.

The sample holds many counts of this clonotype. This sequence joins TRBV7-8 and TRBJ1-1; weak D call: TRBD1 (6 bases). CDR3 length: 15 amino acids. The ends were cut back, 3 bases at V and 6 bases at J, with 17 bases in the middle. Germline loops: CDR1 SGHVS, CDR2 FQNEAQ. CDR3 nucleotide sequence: TGTGCCAGCAGCTTGACAGGTTCTGGATCATCTGAAGCTTTCTTT. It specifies CASSLTGSGSSEAFF.

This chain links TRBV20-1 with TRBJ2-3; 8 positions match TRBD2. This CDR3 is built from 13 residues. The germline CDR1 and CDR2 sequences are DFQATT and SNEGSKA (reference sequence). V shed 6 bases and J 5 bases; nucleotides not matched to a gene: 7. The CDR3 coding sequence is TGCAGTGCCCACATCGGGAGGGGAGATACGCAGTATTTT. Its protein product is CSAHIGRGDTQYF.